The 25 T cell receptor beta chains reported below all come from one sample, sequenced in a study of T cell repertoires in aging, cancer and after chemotherapy. TRB rearrangements spanning V, D and J were amplified using mixed TRB-A/B primers. TCRdb re-called the multiplex PCR reads through MiXCR, storing one row per CDR3 protein. The profile covers under 15,000 distinct CDR3 sequences, with roughly 29% appearing a single time and over 9% taken by the ten largest. Amplification of TCR beta used genomic DNA extracted from peripheral blood. The sequenced material came from blood. These receptors were collected from a human donor in good health. The donor label of this sample is uncertain.

The chain is built from TRBV6-5 and TRBJ2-1; 7 nucleotides match TRBD1. J gave up 10 bases and V 0 bases, and 9 bases lay outside the gene matches. The length of the CDR3 is 15 residues. Germline loops: CDR1 MNHEY, CDR2 SVGAGI. CDR3 in DNA: TGTGCCAGCAGTTACTCGACAGGGCTGGGTGGCGAGCAGTTCTTC. The encoded protein is CASSYSTGLGGEQFF.

The V and J genes are TRBV20-1 and TRBJ2-6, with D possibly TRBD2 on 6 matching bases. The germline CDR1 and CDR2 sequences are DFQATT and SNEGSKA (reference sequence). CDR3 length equals 16 residues. Trimming shortened V by 6 bases and J by 0 bases, and 15 bases separated the two germline ends. CDR3 region: CSAQEGNPSGANVLTF. The DNA for the CDR3 is TGCAGTGCCCAGGAGGGAAATCCCTCTGGGGCCAACGTCCTGACTTTC.

Remarks on this clonotype: This may come from a read error, since a much larger clone is one base off. The chain combines TRBV30 with TRBJ2-7, with D perhaps TRBD2 (6 bases). Germline assignment: CDR1 GTSNPN and CDR2 SVGIG (reference sequence). Trimming left V 0 bases short and J 3 bases short, with 12 bases between. The CDR3 consists of 14 residues. The CDR3 region is CAWSVGTGDYEQYF. CDR3 DNA: TGTGCCTGGAGTGTCGGGACTGGAGACTACGAGCAGTACTTC.

V and J are TRBV5-4 and TRBJ1-1; 7 nucleotides agree with TRBD1. With V trimmed by 3 bases and J by 7 bases, 9 bases remained unmatched. The CDR3 is 14 residues long. CDR1 and CDR2 (germline): SGHNT, YYREEE (reference sequence). CDR3 DNA: TGTGCCAGCAGCTCGTCGACAGGGACGGTTGAAGCTTTCTTT. It encodes CASSSSTGTVEAFF.

This clonotype was seen a handful of times. An end of the junction does not agree with germline; a read error may underlie this. The chain is built from TRBV7-6 and TRBJ2-1; the match to TRBD2 covers 11 bases. Germline V gene lookup returns CDR1 SGHVS and CDR2 FNYEAQ. This CDR3 is built from 15 residues. The CDR3 protein is CASSVAGGPYNEQFF. The CDR3 DNA sequence: TGTGCCAGCAGCGTAGCGGGGGGGCCCTACAATGAGCAGTTCTTC.

This sequence joins TRBV4-2 and TRBJ1-6; no clear D gene. Looked up from germline, CDR1 is LGHNA and CDR2 is YNFKEQ. V was trimmed by 0 bases and J by 1 base, leaving 7 bases between them. This CDR3 contains 16 residues. The CDR3 sequence: CASSQDVESYNSPLHF. CDR3 in DNA: TGTGCCAGCAGCCAAGATGTGGAGTCCTATAATTCACCCCTCCACTTT.

This clonotype is medium-sized by share. The chain joins TRBV11-1 to TRBJ2-5; D gene ambiguous. CDR3 length: 12 amino acids. The V gene lost 1 base and the J gene lost 5 bases, with 5 bases spanning the gap. Germline assignment: CDR1 SGHAT and CDR2 FQDESV (reference sequence). As DNA, the CDR3 is TGTGCCAGCAGCTTAGGGATCGAGACCCAGTACTTC. Amino acid sequence: CASSLGIETQYF.

The sample holds a few counts of this clonotype. The genes are TRBV19 and TRBJ1-4, with a tentative D call TRBD1 (5 bases). The CDR3 is 16 residues long. V was shortened by 0 bases and J by 5 bases, with 13 bases between the two germline ends. The germline gives CDR1 LNHDA, CDR2 SQIVND (reference sequence). The CDR3 region is CASSIDRQGGNEKLFF. The CDR3 DNA is TGTGCCAGTAGTATAGATCGCCAGGGTGGGAATGAAAAACTGTTTTTT.

This clonotype occurred a few times. The CDR3 spells CASSLGAAPQHF. Written as DNA, the CDR3 is TGTGCCAGCAGCCTGGGGGCCGCGCCCCAGCATTTT. The chain couples TRBV14 to TRBJ1-5; D possibly corresponds to TRBD1 (6 bases). The length of the CDR3 is 12 residues. Germline lookup yields CDR1 SGHDN and CDR2 FVKESK. The V end lost 4 bases, the J end lost 9 bases, and 10 bases lay between the germline ends.

This clonotype came up a few times. The chain recombines TRBV6-5 with TRBJ2-5; TRBD2 aligns across 7 bases. Looked up from germline, CDR1 is MNHEY and CDR2 is SVGAGI. Germline trimming cut 7 bases from V and 3 bases from J; bases unmatched to any gene: 11. This CDR3 has 15 residues. The CDR3: CASKTPRAGEETQYF. In DNA form, the CDR3 reads TGTGCCAGCAAGACCCCTCGGGCGGGGGAAGAGACCCAGTACTTC.

This clonotype counts as medium-sized. The chain links TRBV12-3 or TRBV12-4 to TRBJ1-6, with D possibly matching TRBD1 (6 bases). Trimming removed 7 bases from V and 4 bases from J, with 14 bases in between. The CDR3 sequence is 15 residues long. CDR3 residues: CASTWTARYNSPLHF. DNA of the CDR3: TGTGCCAGCACCTGGACAGCTAGGTATAATTCACCCCTCCACTTT.

The chain recombines TRBV7-2 with TRBJ1-6; D not resolved. V was clipped by 0 bases and J by 9 bases, with 6 bases between them. The length of the CDR3 is 13 residues. Germline values: CDR1 SGHTA, CDR2 FQGNSA. The CDR3 region is CASSLAYRSPLHF. CDR3 nucleotides: TGTGCCAGCAGCTTAGCCTACCGTTCACCCCTCCACTTT.

The CDR3 here is CASSPPLTDTQYF. CDR3 DNA: TGTGCCAGCAGCCCGCCGTTAACAGATACGCAGTATTTT. The chain is built from TRBV7-2 and TRBJ2-3; D gene unclear. V lost 5 bases to trimming and J lost 3 bases, with 9 bases between them. The CDR3 is 13 residues long. Germline CDR1 SGHTA, CDR2 FQGNSA.

There are a few counts of this clonotype. The chain carries TRBV11-2 and TRBJ2-7; no reliable D call. The CDR3 extends over 11 amino acids. CDR1 SGHAT and CDR2 FQNNGV come from the germline V gene. V was clipped by 4 bases and J by 5 bases, with 6 bases between them. CDR3 loop: CASSYGDEQYF. As DNA, the CDR3 is TGTGCCAGCAGCTATGGGGACGAGCAGTACTTC.

This clonotype is labeled as medium-sized. The J gene is TRBJ2-7, the V gene TRBV11-1, with D possibly matching TRBD2 (5 bases). CDR1 is SGHAT, CDR2 FQDESV, per germline (reference sequence). Trimming removed 5 bases from V and 4 bases from J, with 18 bases in between. CDR3 length equals 15 residues. CDR3 DNA: TGTGCCAGCAGCCGGACGGACTCTAGGTTGTACGAGCAGTACTTC. It yields the protein CASSRTDSRLYEQYF.

This clonotype is medium-sized (0.01 to 0.1%). The V call is TRBV5-6, the J call TRBJ2-7; perhaps TRBD2 as D (5 bases). CDR1 SGHDT and CDR2 YYEEEE come from the germline V gene. Trimming shortened V by 4 bases and J by 2 bases, and 13 bases separated the two germline ends. The CDR3 runs to 14 residues. CDR3 loop: CASSAWTAAYEQYF. DNA of the CDR3: TGTGCCAGCAGCGCCTGGACTGCCGCCTACGAGCAGTACTTC.

This chain joins TRBV19 and TRBJ2-7, with 7 bases lining up with TRBD2. CDR1 and CDR2 from the germline V gene are LNHDA and SQIVND (reference sequence). The V and J ends lost 0 bases and 6 bases, in that order; junction bases with no gene match: 14. The CDR3 runs 17 residues. In DNA form, the CDR3 reads TGTGCCAGTAGTATAGATCTTGGGGGGGGTCCGTATGTCGAGCAGTACTTC. It translates to CASSIDLGGGPYVEQYF.

The chain carries TRBV6-1 and TRBJ2-1; 9 bases line up with TRBD1. This CDR3 region has 14 residues. CDR1 and CDR2 from the germline V gene are MNHNS and SASEGT. Unmatched junction bases numbered 9, after V lost 6 bases and J lost 9 bases. The CDR3 bases are TGTGCCAGCAGAGGACTACAGGGGGCTGGTGAGCAGTTCTTC. It specifies CASRGLQGAGEQFF.

Only a few counts were recorded for this clonotype. The chain links TRBV15 to TRBJ1-4; TRBD1 is a possible D gene (6 bases). The CDR3 totals 15 residues. V was trimmed by 5 bases and J by 7 bases, leaving 17 bases between them. Germline V lookup: CDR1 LNHNV, CDR2 YYDKDF (reference sequence). CDR3 sequence: CATSGLQGVGEKLFF. CDR3 nucleotide sequence: TGTGCCACCAGCGGTTTACAGGGAGTGGGTGAAAAACTGTTTTTT.

This clonotype was counted only a few times. The chain employs TRBV12-3 or TRBV12-4 and TRBJ2-1, with a weak D call TRBD2 (5 bases). This CDR3 region has 12 residues. Trimming removed 4 bases from V and 9 bases from J, with 10 bases in between. Here the CDR3 reads CASSWGAVEQFF. CDR3 bases: TGTGCCAGCAGTTGGGGAGCGGTTGAGCAGTTCTTC.

In this sample, this clonotype is medium-sized. V usage is TRBV19 and J usage is TRBJ2-5; D gene uncertain. Germline CDR1 and CDR2: LNHDA and SQIVND (reference sequence). This CDR3 has 13 amino acids. V lost 3 bases, J lost 2 bases, and 7 bases lay in between. CDR3 in amino acids: CASSIPLQETQYF. The DNA for the CDR3 is TGTGCCAGTAGTATCCCATTGCAAGAGACCCAGTACTTC.

The V and J genes are TRBV29-1 and TRBJ1-2, with D possibly being TRBD1 (6 bases). CDR1 SQVTM and CDR2 ANQGSEA come from the germline V gene. CDR3 length equals 13 residues. V was trimmed by 4 bases and J by 3 bases, leaving 12 bases between them. The CDR3 here is CSVGGGADYGYTF. CDR3 coding DNA: TGCAGCGTTGGGGGGGGCGCTGACTATGGCTACACCTTC.

This clonotype was counted only a few times. CDR3 region: CASSFGRKDEKLFF. CDR3 nucleotides: TGTGCCAGCAGTTTTGGGAGGAAGGATGAAAAACTGTTTTTT. V usage is TRBV12-3 or TRBV12-4 and J usage is TRBJ1-4; D ambiguous. This CDR3 contains 14 residues. V lost 3 bases and J lost 6, with 11 bases in between.

The chain employs TRBV18 and TRBJ1-3; no definite D call. CDR3 length equals 14 residues. Germline CDR1 KGHSH, CDR2 LQKENI. The V and J ends lost 1 base and 1 base respectively, with 5 bases between them. CDR3: CASSPQASGNTIYF. DNA for the CDR3: TGTGCCAGCTCACCACAGGCTTCTGGAAACACCATATATTTT.

This clonotype was counted only a few times. The V and J genes are TRBV6-5 and TRBJ1-1, with D possibly being TRBD1 (5 bases). The CDR3 has 15 residues. The V gene's germline CDR1 is MNHEY and CDR2 SVGAGI. Trimming took 7 bases from V and 3 from J, leaving 18 bases between them. DNA of the CDR3: TGTGCCAGCAACCGGACACCCCTCGGGGACACTGAAGCTTTCTTT. It encodes CASNRTPLGDTEAFF.